Each of the 14 T cell receptor beta chains below was sequenced from the same sample in a study of T-cell memory formation after mild COVID-19. Via MiXCR, TCRdb re-called the 5' RACE reads, giving one row per CDR3 protein. The data show 580,000 or so distinct CDR3 sequences, around 16% seen once. The sample comprised PBMCs or a T cell subset sorted from them (not recorded which). The receptors shown here come from an adult woman who had mild COVID-19 (a few samples of this study predate the infection). Cell type and time point are not known.

This clonotype appeared a few times. This chain uses TRBV4-3 with TRBJ1-5, with D perhaps matching TRBD1 (5 bases). Trimming shortened V by 0 bases and J by 3 bases, and 18 bases separated the two germline ends. The CDR3 sequence is 18 residues long. CDR1 and CDR2 from the germline V gene are LGHNA and YSLEER. The CDR3 reads CASSQEGEEGPNNQPQHF. CDR3 coding DNA: TGCGCCAGCAGCCAAGAGGGTGAGGAGGGACCTAACAATCAGCCCCAGCATTTT.

In its sample, this clonotype was seen many times. The CDR3, as DNA: TGTGCCAGCAGTGAGACAGGTGTCGGGCAAGAGACCCAGTACTTC. It encodes CASSETGVGQETQYF. This chain joins TRBV25-1 and TRBJ2-5, with D possibly TRBD1 on 6 matching bases. Trimming took 3 bases from V and 2 from J, leaving 13 bases between them. CDR1 and CDR2 (germline): MGHDK, SYGVNS. The CDR3 extends over 15 amino acids.

This clonotype was counted between two and nine times. This chain joins TRBV24-1 and TRBJ2-5; 7 positions agree with TRBD2. V was clipped by 2 bases and J by 5 bases; unmatched bases: 16. The CDR3 is 18 residues long. CDR1 and CDR2 from the germline V gene are KGHDR and SFDVKD. CDR3 amino acids: CATSDSVSGRLTGETQYF. CDR3 coding DNA: TGTGCCACCAGTGATTCCGTATCCGGGAGGTTGACTGGGGAGACCCAGTACTTC.

This chain uses TRBV6-6 with TRBJ1-2, with D perhaps matching TRBD1 (6 bases). CDR3 length equals 14 residues. V dropped 7 bases and J dropped 2 bases, with 14 bases sitting between them. CDR1 MNHNY and CDR2 SVGAGI come from the germline V gene (reference sequence). DNA of the CDR3: TGTGCCAGCAAGGCCTTACAGGGAAACTATGGCTACACCTTC. Translation gives CASKALQGNYGYTF.

This CDR3 is CASSDHGDEAYEQYF. The CDR3 region has the DNA TGTGCCAGCAGTGATCATGGGGACGAGGCCTACGAGCAGTACTTC. The chain links TRBV25-1 to TRBJ2-7; D may be TRBD1 or TRBD2 (5 bases each). Germline loops: CDR1 MGHDK, CDR2 SYGVNS. CDR3 size: 15 residues. The germline V and J ends were trimmed by 3 bases and 2 bases, with 14 bases remaining between them.

This clonotype was seen a few times. The gene calls are TRBV9 and TRBJ1-1; D gene ambiguous. Trimming pared 0 bases from V and 4 bases from J, leaving 7 bases between. CDR1 and CDR2 from the germline V gene are SGDLS and YYNGEE. CDR3 length: 13 residues. CDR3 nucleotides: TGTGCCAGCAGCGTAGAGGGAGTCACTGAAGCTTTCTTT. Amino acids: CASSVEGVTEAFF.

The chain combines TRBV5-1 with TRBJ2-3; the D gene is possibly TRBD2 (6 bases). This CDR3 comprises 12 residues. Trimming removed 0 bases from V and 10 bases from J, with 9 bases in between. Germline V gives CDR1 SGHRS, CDR2 YFSETQ. CDR3 protein: CASSLVGEAQYF. Written as DNA, the CDR3 is TGCGCCAGCAGCTTGGTGGGGGAGGCGCAGTATTTT.

This clonotype was counted only a few times. V and J are TRBV28 and TRBJ2-7, with D uncertain. The CDR3 contains 14 residues. Germline V CDR1 and CDR2: MDHEN, SYDVKM. The germline V and J ends were trimmed by 4 bases and 2 bases, with 12 bases remaining between them. In DNA, the CDR3 is TGTGCCAGCAGTTCGCAGCAAATCCCCTACGAGCAGTACTTC. Residues: CASSSQQIPYEQYF. Together with reference TRBV28 and TRBJ2-7, the CDR3 gives the full variable domain: DVKVTQSSRYLVKRTGEKVFLECVQDMDHENMFWYRQDPGLGLRLIYFSYDVKMKEKGDIPEGYSVSREKKERFSLILESASTNQTSMYLCASSSQQIPYEQYFGPGTRLTVT.

The chain couples TRBV7-3 to TRBJ2-3; tentatively, D is TRBD2 (5 bases). Trimming shortened V by 6 bases and J by 1 base, and 11 bases separated the two germline ends. The germline gives CDR1 SGHTA, CDR2 FQGTGA. There are 14 residues in the CDR3. The CDR3 here is CASRMAGGTDTQYF. CDR3 in DNA: TGTGCCAGCAGAATGGCCGGGGGCACAGATACGCAGTATTTT.

This clonotype occurred a few times. The J gene is TRBJ1-5, the V gene TRBV4-2; possible D gene TRBD1, 6 bases. The CDR3 length is 15 residues. CDR1 and CDR2 from the germline V gene are LGHNA and YNFKEQ. Between the trimmed V and J ends, which lost 1 base and 5 bases, there was a span of 12 bases. CDR3 in amino acids: CASSQGNRVDQPQHF. CDR3 nucleotide sequence: TGTGCCAGCAGCCAAGGCAACAGGGTTGATCAGCCCCAGCATTTT.

This chain connects TRBV11-2 to TRBJ1-4, with D maybe TRBD1 (6 bases). The germline V and J ends were trimmed by 0 bases and 8 bases, with 13 bases remaining between them. This CDR3 is 15 amino acids long. CDR1 is SGHAT and CDR2 is FQNNGV in the germline V gene. The CDR3 spells CASSLDRGWGEKLFF. The CDR3 coding sequence is TGTGCCAGCAGCTTAGACAGGGGCTGGGGGGAAAAACTGTTTTTT.

This rearrangement joins TRBV12-3 or TRBV12-4 to TRBJ1-6; D is ambiguous. CDR3 length: 14 residues. V gave up 3 bases and J gave up 8 bases, with 11 bases separating them. Here the CDR3 DNA reads TGTGCCAGCAGTTTCAGGTTCAAAGATTCACCCCTCCACTTT. Its protein product is CASSFRFKDSPLHF.

This clonotype has only a few counts. The chain joins TRBV6-1 to TRBJ2-5, with TRBD2 matching 13 bases. The CDR3 sequence is 17 residues long. The trim removed 8 bases at V and 2 bases at J, leaving 11 bases unmatched. In germline, CDR1 is MNHNS, CDR2 SASEGT. CDR3 protein: CASGKTRLAGGQETQYF. The CDR3 DNA reads TGTGCCAGCGGGAAAACAAGACTAGCGGGGGGACAAGAGACCCAGTACTTC.

Worth noting for this clonotype: No DNA is shown, since the ends of the CDR3 on it are uncertain; the CDR3 is the one TCRdb lists. This sequence joins TRBV29-1 and TRBJ1-5. The CDR3 numbers 12 amino acids, ends counted. Germline CDR1 SQVTM, CDR2 ANQGSEA. CDR3: CSVAWGNQPQQF.